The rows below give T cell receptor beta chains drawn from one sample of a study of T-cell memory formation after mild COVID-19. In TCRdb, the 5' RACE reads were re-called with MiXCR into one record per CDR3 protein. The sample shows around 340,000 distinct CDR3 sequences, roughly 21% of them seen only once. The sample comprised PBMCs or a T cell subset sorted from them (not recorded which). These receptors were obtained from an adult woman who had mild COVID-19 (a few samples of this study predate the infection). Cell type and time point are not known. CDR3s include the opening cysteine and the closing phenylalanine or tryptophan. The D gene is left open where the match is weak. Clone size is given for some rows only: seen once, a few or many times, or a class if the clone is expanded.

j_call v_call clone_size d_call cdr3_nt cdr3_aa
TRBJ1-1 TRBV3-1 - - TGTGCCAGCAGCCAAGGGCGGATCATGAACACTGAAGCTTTCTTT CASSQGRIMNTEAFF
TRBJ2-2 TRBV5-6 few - TGTGCCAGCAGCTTGGGGGAAAACCTACTAGCCGGGGAGCTGTTTTTT CASSLGENLLAGELFF
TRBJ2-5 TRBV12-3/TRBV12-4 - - TGTGCCAGCACCTTGTGGGGAGTCGAGGAGACCCAGTACTTC CASTLWGVEETQYF
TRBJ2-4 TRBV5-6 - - TGTGCCAGCAGCTTGGTCCATCTAGCCAAAAACATTCAGTACTTC CASSLVHLAKNIQYF
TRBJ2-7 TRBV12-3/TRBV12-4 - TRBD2 TGTGCCAGCAGTTTAGATGTCGGCGGGAGCGAGCAGTACTTC CASSLDVGGSEQYF
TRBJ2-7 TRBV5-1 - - TGCGCCAGCAGCTTGGAGCGGCCGGAAAAGCAGTACTTC CASSLERPEKQYF
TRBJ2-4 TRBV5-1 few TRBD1 TGCGCCAGCAGCCCCTCTGGGCAGGGGGTAAGAAACATTCAGTACTTC CASSPSGQGVRNIQYF
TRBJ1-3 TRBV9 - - TGTGCCAGCAGCGTTTCAGGGTCTGGAAACACCATATATTTT CASSVSGSGNTIYF
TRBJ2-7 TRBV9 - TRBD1 TGTGCCAGCAGCGCCCCCGGGACAGGGGTTTACGAGCAGTACTTC CASSAPGTGVYEQYF
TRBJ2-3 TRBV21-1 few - TGTGCCAGCAGCCCGAAAAGTGGGGGAGTTTACCGCACAGATACGCAGTATTTT CASSPKSGGVYRTDTQYF
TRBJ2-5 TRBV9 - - TGTGCCAGCAGCCCTAGACAGTCTTCTGGCGAGACCCAGTACTTC CASSPRQSSGETQYF
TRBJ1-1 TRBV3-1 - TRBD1 TGTGCCAGCAGCCAAGAACCAGGGGGTAGGAACACTGAAGCTTTCTTT CASSQEPGGRNTEAFF
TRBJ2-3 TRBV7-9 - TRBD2 TGTGCCAGCAGCTCCAGGACTAGCGGGAGATCAGATACGCAGTATTTT CASSSRTSGRSDTQYF
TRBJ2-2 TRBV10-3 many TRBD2 TGTGCCATCACCCCCGATAGCGGGGGGTCGACCGGGGAGCTGTTTTTT CAITPDSGGSTGELFF
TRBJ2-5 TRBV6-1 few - TGTGCCAGCAGTGTAGGGAGTAATCAAGAGACCCAGTACTTC CASSVGSNQETQYF
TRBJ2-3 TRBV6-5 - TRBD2 TGTGCCAGCAGACTCGCCCGCGGGGGGAAAGATACGCAGTATTTT CASRLARGGKDTQYF
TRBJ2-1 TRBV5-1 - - TGCGCCAGCAGCTACGGGGTGGGTAACGAGCAGTTCTTC CASSYGVGNEQFF
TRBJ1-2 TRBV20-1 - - TGCAGTGCTAGTGGGACGACAGGTTCGAACTATGGCTACACCTTC CSASGTTGSNYGYTF
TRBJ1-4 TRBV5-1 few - TGCGCCAGCAGCTTGCGGGGGGATGGGGCTAATGAAAAACTGTTTTTT CASSLRGDGANEKLFF
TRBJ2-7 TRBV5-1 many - TGCGCCAGCAGCTTACATGACCCCGCCGAGCAGTACTTC CASSLHDPAEQYF
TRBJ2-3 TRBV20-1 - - TGCAGTGCTAACCAGAGAAGCACAGATACGCAGTATTTT CSANQRSTDTQYF
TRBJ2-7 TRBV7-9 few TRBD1 TGTGCCAGCAGCCCCGGCGGGCAGGGGGCCTACGAGCAGTACTTC CASSPGGQGAYEQYF
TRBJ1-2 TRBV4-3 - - TGCGCCAGCAGCCAAGATTTGACAGACAACTATGGCTACACCTTC CASSQDLTDNYGYTF
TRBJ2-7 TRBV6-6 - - TGTGCCAGCTGCTACGGGGCGGGGGAGCAGTACTTC CASCYGAGEQYF
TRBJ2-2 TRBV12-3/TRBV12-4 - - TGTGCCAGCAGTTTTGCGGGACCTAGGGTCGGGGAGCTGTTTTTT CASSFAGPRVGELFF
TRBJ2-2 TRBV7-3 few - TGTGCCAGCAGCTTAACGATTAACACCGGGGAGCTGTTTTTT CASSLTINTGELFF
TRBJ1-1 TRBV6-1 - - TGTGCCAGCACTGAAGACAGGAACACTGAAGCTTTCTTT CASTEDRNTEAFF
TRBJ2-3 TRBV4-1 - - TGCGCCAGCAGCCATGGGACCTTTCCAGATACGCAGTATTTT CASSHGTFPDTQYF
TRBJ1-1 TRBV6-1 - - TGTGCCAGCAGTGAAGAGGGTCATATCACTGAAGCTTTCTTT CASSEEGHITEAFF
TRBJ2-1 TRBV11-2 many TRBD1 TGTGCCAGCAGCTCCGGGACAGGGTCTTATGAGCAGTTCTTC CASSSGTGSYEQFF
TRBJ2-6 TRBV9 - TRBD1 TGTGCCAGCCGGGGACAGTCTGGGGCCAACGTCCTGACTTTC CASRGQSGANVLTF
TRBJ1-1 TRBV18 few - TGTGCCAGCTCACGGGTAGCTCAGGGGCCGGACACTGAAGCTTTCTTT CASSRVAQGPDTEAFF
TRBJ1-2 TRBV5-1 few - TGCGCCAGCAGCCAAAATTGGGGGGCGAACTATGGCTACACCTTC CASSQNWGANYGYTF
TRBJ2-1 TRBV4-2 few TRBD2 TGTGCCAGCAGCCAGGACCCCTCTTCTAGCGGGAGTCGCAATGAGCAGTTCTTC CASSQDPSSSGSRNEQFF
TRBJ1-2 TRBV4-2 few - TGTGCCAGCAGCCAAGAAAGACAGGCGCGAAACTATGGCTACACCTTC CASSQERQARNYGYTF
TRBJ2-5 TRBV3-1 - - TGTGCCAGCAGCCAAGATGGTAACGGGAGAGAGACCCAGTACTTC CASSQDGNGRETQYF
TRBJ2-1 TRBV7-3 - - TGTGCCAGCAGCCCTGCCGGGATGAGCCAAGAGCAGTTCTTC CASSPAGMSQEQFF
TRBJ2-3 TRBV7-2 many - TGTGCCAGCAGCTTGTCACGGGGTACGGATACGCAGTATTTT CASSLSRGTDTQYF
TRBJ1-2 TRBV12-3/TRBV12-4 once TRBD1 TGTGCCAGCAGTGGGGGACAGGGGTGGCATGGCTACACCTTC CASSGGQGWHGYTF
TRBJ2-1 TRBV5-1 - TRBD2 TGCGCCAGCAGCTTGAAGACTAGCGGGAGCGTTAATGAGCAGTTCTTC CASSLKTSGSVNEQFF
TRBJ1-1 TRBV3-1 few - TGTGCCAGCAAACTACAGGGTGGAGCGTCCACTGAAGCTTTCTTT CASKLQGGASTEAFF
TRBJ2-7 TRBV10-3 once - TGTGCCATATCAACCGCCTACGAGCAGTACTTC CAISTAYEQYF
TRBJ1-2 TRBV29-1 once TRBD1 TGCAGCGTTGGGCAGACAGGGGGCAACTATGGCTACACCTTC CSVGQTGGNYGYTF
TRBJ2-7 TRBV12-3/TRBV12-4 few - TGTGCCAGCAGCTGGAACGCGGACGAGCAGTACTTC CASSWNADEQYF
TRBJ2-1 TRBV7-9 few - TGTGCCAGCAGTCTAGAGGGAACGGCCCGTGACTATTTTTACAATGAGCAGTTCTTC CASSLEGTARDYFYNEQFF
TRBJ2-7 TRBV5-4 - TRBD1 TGTGCCAGCAGGGTACAGGGGTTGGACGAGCAGTACTTC CASRVQGLDEQYF
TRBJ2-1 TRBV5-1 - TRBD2 TGCGCCAGCAGCCACCCGCTAGCGGGAGGCGAAAGGTACAATGAGCAGTTCTTC CASSHPLAGGERYNEQFF
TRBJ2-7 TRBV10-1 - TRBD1 TGCGCCAGGACAGGGGGCTCCTACGAGCAGTACTTC CARTGGSYEQYF
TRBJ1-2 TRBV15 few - TGTGCCACCAGCCCGGGCGCCTACTATGGCTACACCTTC CATSPGAYYGYTF
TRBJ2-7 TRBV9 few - TGTGCCAGCAGCCCGAACCCCGGAGGAGGGCAGTACTTC CASSPNPGGGQYF
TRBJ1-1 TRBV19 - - TGTGCCAGTAGTACCCGGATGAACACTGAAGCTTTCTTT CASSTRMNTEAFF
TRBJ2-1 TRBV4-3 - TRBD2 TGCGCCAGCAGCCAGGAACTAGCGGGAGGGCATAACAATGAGCAGTTCTTC CASSQELAGGHNNEQFF
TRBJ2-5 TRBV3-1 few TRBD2 TGTGCCGGAGAGCGGGGGTCAGGGGAGACCCAGTACTTC CAGERGSGETQYF
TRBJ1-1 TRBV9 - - TGTGCCAGCAGCCCTCGGACATACCACACTGAAGCTTTCTTT CASSPRTYHTEAFF
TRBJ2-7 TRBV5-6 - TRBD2 TGTGCCAGCAGCCCGATGGGACTAGCGGGAGAGAACTCCTACGAGCAGTACTTC CASSPMGLAGENSYEQYF
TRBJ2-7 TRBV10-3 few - TGTGCCATCAGTGGAGCCGGGGGCGGCTACGAGCAGTACTTC CAISGAGGGYEQYF
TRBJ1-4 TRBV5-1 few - TGCGCCAGCAGCTTGAGGGGACGTCGGGCTGAAAAACTGTTTTTT CASSLRGRRAEKLFF
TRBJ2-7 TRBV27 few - TGTGCCAGCAGTTTATGGGCGGGGACACTCAGCTTC CASSLWAGTLSF
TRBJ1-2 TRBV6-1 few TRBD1 TGTGCCAGCAGCGGGACAGGGGTCGGCTACACCTTC CASSGTGVGYTF